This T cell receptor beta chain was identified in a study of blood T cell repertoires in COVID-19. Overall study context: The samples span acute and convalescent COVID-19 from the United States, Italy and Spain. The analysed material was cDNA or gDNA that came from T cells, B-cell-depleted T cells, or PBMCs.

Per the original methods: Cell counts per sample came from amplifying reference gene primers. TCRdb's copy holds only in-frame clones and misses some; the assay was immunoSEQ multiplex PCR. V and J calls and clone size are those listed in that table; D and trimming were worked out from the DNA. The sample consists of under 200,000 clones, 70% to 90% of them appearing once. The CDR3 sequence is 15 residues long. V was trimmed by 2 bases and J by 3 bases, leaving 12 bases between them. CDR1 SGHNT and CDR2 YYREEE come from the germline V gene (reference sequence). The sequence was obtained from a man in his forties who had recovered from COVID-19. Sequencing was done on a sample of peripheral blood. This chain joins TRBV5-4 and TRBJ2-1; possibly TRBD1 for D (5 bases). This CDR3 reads CASSFGKGYYNEQFF. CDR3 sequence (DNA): TGTGCCAGCAGCTTTGGGAAGGGGTACTACAATGAGCAGTTCTTC.